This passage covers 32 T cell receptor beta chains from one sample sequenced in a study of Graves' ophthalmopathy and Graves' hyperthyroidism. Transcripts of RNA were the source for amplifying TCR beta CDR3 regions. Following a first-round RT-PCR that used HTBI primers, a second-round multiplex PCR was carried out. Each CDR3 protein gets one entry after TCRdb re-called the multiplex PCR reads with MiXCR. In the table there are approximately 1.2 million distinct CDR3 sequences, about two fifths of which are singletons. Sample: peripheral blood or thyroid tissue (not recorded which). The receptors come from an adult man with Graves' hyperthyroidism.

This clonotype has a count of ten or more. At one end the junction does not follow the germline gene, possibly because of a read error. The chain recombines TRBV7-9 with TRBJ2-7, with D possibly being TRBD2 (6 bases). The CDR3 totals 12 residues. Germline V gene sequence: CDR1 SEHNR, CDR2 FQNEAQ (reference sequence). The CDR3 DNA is TGTGCCAGCAGCTTAGATGGGAGGAGGGAGAACTTC. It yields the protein CASSLDGRRENF.

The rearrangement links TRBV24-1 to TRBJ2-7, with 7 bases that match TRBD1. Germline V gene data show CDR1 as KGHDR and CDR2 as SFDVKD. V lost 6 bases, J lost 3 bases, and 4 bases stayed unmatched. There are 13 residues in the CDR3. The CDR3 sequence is CATSTGTDYEQYF. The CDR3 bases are TGTGCCACCAGTACCGGGACAGACTACGAGCAGTACTTC.

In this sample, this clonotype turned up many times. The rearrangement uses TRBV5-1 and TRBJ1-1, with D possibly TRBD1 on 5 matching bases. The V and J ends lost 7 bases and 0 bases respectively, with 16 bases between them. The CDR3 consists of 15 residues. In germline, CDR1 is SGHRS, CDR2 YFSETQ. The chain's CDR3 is CASSRGEGMNTEAFF. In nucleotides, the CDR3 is TGCGCCAGCTCAAGAGGGGAGGGGATGAACACTGAAGCTTTCTTT.

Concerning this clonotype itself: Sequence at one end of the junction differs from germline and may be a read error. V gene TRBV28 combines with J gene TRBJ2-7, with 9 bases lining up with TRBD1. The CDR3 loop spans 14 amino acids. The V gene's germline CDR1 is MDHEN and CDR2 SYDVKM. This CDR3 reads CASTQSGTGLERYF. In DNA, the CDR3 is TGTGCCAGCACCCAATCCGGGACAGGGCTCGAGCGGTACTTC.

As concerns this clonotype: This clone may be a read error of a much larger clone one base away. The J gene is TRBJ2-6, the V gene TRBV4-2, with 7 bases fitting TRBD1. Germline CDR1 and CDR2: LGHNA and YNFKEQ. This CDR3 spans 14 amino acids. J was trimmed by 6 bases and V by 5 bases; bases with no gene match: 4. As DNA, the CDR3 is TGTGCCAGCAGCACAGGGGCAGAGGCCAACGTCCTGACTTTC. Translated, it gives CASSTGAEANVLTF.

The CDR3 nucleotides read TGCAGCAACCGGGACCCAAGCACAGATACGCAGTATTTT. Its translation: CSNRDPSTDTQYF. V is TRBV29-1 and J is TRBJ2-3, with D perhaps assigned TRBD1 or TRBD2 (5 bases each). CDR1 and CDR2 from the germline V gene are SQVTM and ANQGSEA. V lost 8 bases and J lost 0, with 12 bases in between. This CDR3 contains 13 residues.

CDR3 coding DNA: TGTGCCAGTAGTATAGGTCCCGGGGGCAAGGGGACCCAGTACTTC. Translated, it gives CASSIGPGGKGTQYF. The J gene is TRBJ2-5, the V gene TRBV19; D might be TRBD1 or TRBD2, each matching 6 bases. Trimming removed 1 base from V and 7 bases from J, with 16 bases in between. In germline, CDR1 is LNHDA, CDR2 SQIVND (reference sequence). This CDR3 contains 15 residues.

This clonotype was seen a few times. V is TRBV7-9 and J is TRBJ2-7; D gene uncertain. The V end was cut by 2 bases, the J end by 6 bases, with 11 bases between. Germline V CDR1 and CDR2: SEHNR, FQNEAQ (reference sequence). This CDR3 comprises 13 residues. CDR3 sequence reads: CASSLRAAPEQYF. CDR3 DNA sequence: TGTGCCAGCAGCTTAAGGGCAGCTCCCGAGCAGTACTTC. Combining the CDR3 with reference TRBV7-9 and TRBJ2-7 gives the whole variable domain DTGVSQNPRHKITKRGQNVTFRCDPISEHNRLYWYRQTLGQGPEFLTYFQNEAQLEKSRLLSDRFSAERPKGSFSTLEIQRTEQGDSAMYLCASSLRAAPEQYFGPGTRLTVT.

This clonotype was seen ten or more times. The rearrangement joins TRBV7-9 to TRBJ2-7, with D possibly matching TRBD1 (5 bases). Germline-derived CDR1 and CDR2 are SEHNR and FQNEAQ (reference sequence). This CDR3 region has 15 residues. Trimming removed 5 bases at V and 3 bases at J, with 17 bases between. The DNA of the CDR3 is TGTGCCAGCAGCCTTGACAGACCCTTAAACTACGAGCAGTACTTC. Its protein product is CASSLDRPLNYEQYF.

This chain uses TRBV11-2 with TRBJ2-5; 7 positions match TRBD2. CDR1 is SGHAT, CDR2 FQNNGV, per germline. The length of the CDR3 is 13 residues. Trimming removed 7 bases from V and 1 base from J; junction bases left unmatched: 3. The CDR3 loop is CASNTGGQETQYF. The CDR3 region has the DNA TGTGCCAGCAACACGGGGGGCCAAGAGACCCAGTACTTC.

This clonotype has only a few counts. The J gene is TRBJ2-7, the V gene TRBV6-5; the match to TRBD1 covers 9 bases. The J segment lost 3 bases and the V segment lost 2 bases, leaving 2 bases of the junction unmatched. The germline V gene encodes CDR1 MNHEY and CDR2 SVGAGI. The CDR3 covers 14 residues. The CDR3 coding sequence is TGTGCCAGCAGTTACGTGACAGGGGGCTACGAGCAGTACTTC. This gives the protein CASSYVTGGYEQYF.

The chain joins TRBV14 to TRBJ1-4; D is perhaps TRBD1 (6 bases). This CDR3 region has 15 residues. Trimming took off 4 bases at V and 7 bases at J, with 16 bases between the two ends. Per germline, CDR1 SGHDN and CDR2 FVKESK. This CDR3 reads CASSRTRGLSEKLFF. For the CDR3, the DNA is TGTGCCAGCAGCCGTACGCGGGGGCTGAGTGAAAAACTGTTTTTT.

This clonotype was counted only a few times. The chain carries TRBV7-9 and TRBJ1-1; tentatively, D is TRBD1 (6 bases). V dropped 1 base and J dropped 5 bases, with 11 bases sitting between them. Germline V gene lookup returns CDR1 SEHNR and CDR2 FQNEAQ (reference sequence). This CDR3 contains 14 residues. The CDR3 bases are TGTGCCAGCAGCTTAGATGGGGGCCGGACTGAAGCTTTCTTT. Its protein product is CASSLDGGRTEAFF.

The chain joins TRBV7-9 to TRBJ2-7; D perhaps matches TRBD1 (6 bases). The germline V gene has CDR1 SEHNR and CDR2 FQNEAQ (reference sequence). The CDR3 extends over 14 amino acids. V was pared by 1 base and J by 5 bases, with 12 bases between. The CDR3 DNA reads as TGTGCCAGCAGCTTAGTAACAGGGAGAAACGAGCAGTACTTC. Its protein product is CASSLVTGRNEQYF.

The CDR3 protein is CASSLGGQNNEKLFF. The CDR3 DNA follows: TGCGCCAGCAGCTTGGGGGGACAGAATAATGAAAAACTGTTTTTT. The chain recombines TRBV5-1 with TRBJ1-4, with TRBD1 matching 7 bases. Per the germline V gene, CDR1 is SGHRS and CDR2 is YFSETQ. The junction had 3 bases not matched to a gene; V was cut back by 0 bases and J by 4 bases. CDR3 length equals 15 residues.

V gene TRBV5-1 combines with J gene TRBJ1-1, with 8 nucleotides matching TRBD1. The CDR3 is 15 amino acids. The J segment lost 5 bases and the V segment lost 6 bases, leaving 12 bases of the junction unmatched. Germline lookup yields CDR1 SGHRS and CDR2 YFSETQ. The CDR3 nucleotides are TGCGCCAGCACCCAGACAGGGGTGGAGGGGACTGAAGCTTTCTTT. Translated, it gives CASTQTGVEGTEAFF.

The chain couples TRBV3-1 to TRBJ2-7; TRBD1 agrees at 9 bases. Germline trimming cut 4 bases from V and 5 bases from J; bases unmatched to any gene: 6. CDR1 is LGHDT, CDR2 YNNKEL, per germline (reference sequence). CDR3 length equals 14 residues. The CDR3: CASSPRTGVHEQYF. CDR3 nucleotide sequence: TGTGCCAGCAGCCCCCGGACAGGGGTCCACGAGCAGTACTTC.

The CDR3 bases are TGTGCCATCAGTGAAGGGGCAGTTGGGGAGACCCAGTACTTC. As protein: CAISEGAVGETQYF. The chain has TRBV10-3 and TRBJ2-5; D is possibly TRBD1 (5 bases). Trimming cost V 3 bases and J 5 bases, with 13 bases left between them. This CDR3 is built from 14 residues. CDR1 ENHRY and CDR2 SYGVKD come from the germline V gene.

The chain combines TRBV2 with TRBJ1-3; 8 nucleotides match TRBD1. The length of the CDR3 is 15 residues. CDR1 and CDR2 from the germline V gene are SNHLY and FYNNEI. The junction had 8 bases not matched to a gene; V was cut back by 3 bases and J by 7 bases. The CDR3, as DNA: TGTGCCAGCAGTGAGAGACAGGGGACGGGGAACACCATATATTTT. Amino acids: CASSERQGTGNTIYF.

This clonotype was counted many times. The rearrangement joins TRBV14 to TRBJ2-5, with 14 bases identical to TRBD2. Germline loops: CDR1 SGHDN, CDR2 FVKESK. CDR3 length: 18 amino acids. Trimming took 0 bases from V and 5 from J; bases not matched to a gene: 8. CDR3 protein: CASSQEGLAGGLAETQYF. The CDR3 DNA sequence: TGTGCCAGCAGCCAAGAAGGACTAGCGGGAGGACTCGCGGAGACCCAGTACTTC.

CDR3 amino acids: CASSIKWSAAGNQPQHF. The CDR3 bases are TGTGCCAGTAGTATAAAGTGGAGCGCCGCCGGCAATCAGCCCCAGCATTTT. The chain has TRBV19 and TRBJ1-5; D gene uncertain. V was cut by 2 bases and J by 2 bases, with 16 bases left in between. This CDR3 has 17 residues. Germline CDR1 is LNHDA and CDR2 is SQIVND (reference sequence).

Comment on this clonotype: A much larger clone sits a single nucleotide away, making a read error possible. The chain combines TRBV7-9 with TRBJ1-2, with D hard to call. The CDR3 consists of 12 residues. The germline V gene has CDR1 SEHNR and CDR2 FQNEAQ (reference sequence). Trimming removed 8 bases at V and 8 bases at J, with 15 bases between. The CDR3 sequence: CASGPGPTGYTF. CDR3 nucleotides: TGTGCCAGCGGCCCGGGTCCCACAGGCTACACCTTC.

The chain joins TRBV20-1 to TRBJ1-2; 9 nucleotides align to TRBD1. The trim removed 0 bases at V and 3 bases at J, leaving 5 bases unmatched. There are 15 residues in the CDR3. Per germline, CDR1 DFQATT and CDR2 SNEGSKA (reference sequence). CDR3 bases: TGCAGTGCTAGAGATTGGACAGGGGAGGACTATGGCTACACCTTC. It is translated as CSARDWTGEDYGYTF.

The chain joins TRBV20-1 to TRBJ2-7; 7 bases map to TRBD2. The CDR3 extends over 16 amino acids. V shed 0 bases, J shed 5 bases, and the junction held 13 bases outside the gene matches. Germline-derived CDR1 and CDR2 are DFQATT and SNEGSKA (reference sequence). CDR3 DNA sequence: TGCAGTGCTAGAGATCTTGGTTGGGGGGGGTCCCACGAGCAGTACTTC. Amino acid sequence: CSARDLGWGGSHEQYF.

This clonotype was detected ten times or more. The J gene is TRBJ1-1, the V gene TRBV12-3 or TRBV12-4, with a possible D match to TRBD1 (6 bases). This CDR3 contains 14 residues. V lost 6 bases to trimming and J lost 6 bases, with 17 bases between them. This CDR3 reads CASSSQGGKAEAFF. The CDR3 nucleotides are TGTGCCAGCAGCTCCCAAGGGGGGAAGGCTGAAGCTTTCTTT.

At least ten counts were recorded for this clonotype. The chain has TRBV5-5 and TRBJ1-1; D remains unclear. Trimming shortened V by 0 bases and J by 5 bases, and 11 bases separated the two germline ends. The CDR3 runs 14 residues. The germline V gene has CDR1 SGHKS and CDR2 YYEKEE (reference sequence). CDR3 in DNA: TGTGCCAGCAGCTTGGGTTGGGTAGCGACTGAAGCTTTCTTT. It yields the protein CASSLGWVATEAFF. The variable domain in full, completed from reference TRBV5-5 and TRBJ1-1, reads DAGVTQSPTHLIKTRGQQVTLRCSPISGHKSVSWYQQVLGQGPQFIFQYYEKEERGRGNFPDRFSARQFPNYSSELNVNALLLGDSALYLCASSLGWVATEAFFGQGTRLTVV.

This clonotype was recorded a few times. Here the CDR3 DNA reads TGTGCCAGCAGTGAAGAGGCTAGCGGGGATCAAGAGACCCAGTACTTC. Translation: CASSEEASGDQETQYF. The rearrangement joins TRBV2 to TRBJ2-5, with 9 bases aligning to TRBD2. Germline V gene lookup returns CDR1 SNHLY and CDR2 FYNNEI. Trimming removed 1 base from V and 2 bases from J; junction bases left unmatched: 5. This CDR3 is built from 16 residues. The complete variable domain, with remaining parts taken from reference TRBV2 and TRBJ2-5, reads EPEVTQTPSHQVTQMGQEVILRCVPISNHLYFYWYRQILGQKVEFLVSFYNNEISEKSEIFDDQFSVERPDGSNFTLKIRSTKLEDSAMYFCASSEEASGDQETQYFGPGTRLLVL.

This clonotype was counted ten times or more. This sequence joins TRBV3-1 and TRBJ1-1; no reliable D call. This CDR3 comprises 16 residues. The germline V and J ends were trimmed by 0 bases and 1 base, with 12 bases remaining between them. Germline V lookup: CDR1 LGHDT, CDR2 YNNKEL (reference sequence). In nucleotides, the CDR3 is TGTGCCAGCAGCCAAGAAGCGGGTGAGGGGAACACTGAAGCTTTCTTT. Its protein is CASSQEAGEGNTEAFF.

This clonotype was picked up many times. This chain's CDR3 is CASSPSGVQPQHF. The CDR3, as DNA: TGTGCCAGCAGCCCCTCGGGGGTACAGCCCCAGCATTTT. This chain connects TRBV7-2 to TRBJ1-5, with D tentatively TRBD1 (5 bases). CDR3 length equals 13 residues. CDR1 is SGHTA and CDR2 is FQGNSA in the germline V gene. Trimming removed 5 bases at V and 7 bases at J, with 12 bases between.

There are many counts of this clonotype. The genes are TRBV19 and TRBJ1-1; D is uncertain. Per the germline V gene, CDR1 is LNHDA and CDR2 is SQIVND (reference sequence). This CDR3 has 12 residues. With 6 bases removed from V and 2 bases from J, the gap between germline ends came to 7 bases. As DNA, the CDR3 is TGTGCCAGTAGACGGTTCAACACTGAAGCTTTCTTT. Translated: CASRRFNTEAFF.

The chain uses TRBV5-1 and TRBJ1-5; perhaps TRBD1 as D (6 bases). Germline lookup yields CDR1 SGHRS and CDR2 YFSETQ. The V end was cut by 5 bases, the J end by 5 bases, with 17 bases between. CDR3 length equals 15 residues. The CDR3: CASRRGAGAHQPQHF. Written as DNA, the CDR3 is TGCGCCAGCAGGAGAGGGGCAGGGGCACATCAGCCCCAGCATTTT.

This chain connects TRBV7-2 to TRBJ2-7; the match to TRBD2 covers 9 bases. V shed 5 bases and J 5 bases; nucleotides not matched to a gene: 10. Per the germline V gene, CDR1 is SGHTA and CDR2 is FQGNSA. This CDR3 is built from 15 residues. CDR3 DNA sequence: TGTGCCAGCAGCACCAGCGGGGGGCCAGGGGACGAGCAGTACTTC. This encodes CASSTSGGPGDEQYF.